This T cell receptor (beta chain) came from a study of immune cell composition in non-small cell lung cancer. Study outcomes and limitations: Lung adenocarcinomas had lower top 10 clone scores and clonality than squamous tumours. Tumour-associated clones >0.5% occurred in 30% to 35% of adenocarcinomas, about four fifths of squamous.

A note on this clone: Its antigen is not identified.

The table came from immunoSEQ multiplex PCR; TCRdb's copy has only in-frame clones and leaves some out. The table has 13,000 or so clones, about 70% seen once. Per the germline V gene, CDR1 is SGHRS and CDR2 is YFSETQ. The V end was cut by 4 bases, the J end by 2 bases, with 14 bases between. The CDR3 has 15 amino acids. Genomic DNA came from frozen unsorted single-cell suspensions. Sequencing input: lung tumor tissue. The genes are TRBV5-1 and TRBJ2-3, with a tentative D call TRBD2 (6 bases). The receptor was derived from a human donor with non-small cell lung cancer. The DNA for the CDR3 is TGCGCCAGCAGCACCGGGACTTCGGACACAGATACGCAGTATTTT. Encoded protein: CASSTGTSDTDTQYF.